The sequence of this TCR beta chain was determined in a study of beta chain features in type 1 diabetes. Overall study results and limits: Reads derived from cDNA could over-represent cells showing high TCR expression.

This clone was seen a few times. Its matching antigen is unknown. The investigators reverse transcribed all of the isolated RNA, so they sequenced expressed TCRB transcripts. Generated by immunoSEQ multiplex PCR, the TCRdb table keeps only in-frame clones and is missing some. The sample includes 350,000 to 400,000 clones, about 15% seen only once; the top ten take about 0.019%. Trimming took 10 bases from V and 3 from J, leaving 19 bases between them. This CDR3 region has 15 residues. Germline V gene sequence: CDR1 MDHEN, CDR2 SYDVKM. This TCR was recovered from a woman younger than 30 in good health. Sequences were obtained from naive CD4+ T cells from blood. The V gene is TRBV28, the J gene TRBJ2-1, with a tentative D call TRBD1 (6 bases). CDR3 nucleotides: TGTGCCACTTATAGGGACATCCCAGGCTACAATGAGCAGTTCTTC. Protein product: CATYRDIPGYNEQFF. Looking up the rest from reference TRBV28 and TRBJ2-1 gives the full variable domain: DVKVTQSSRYLVKRTGEKVFLECVQDMDHENMFWYRQDPGLGLRLIYFSYDVKMKEKGDIPEGYSVSREKKERFSLILESASTNQTSMYLCATYRDIPGYNEQFFGPGTRLTVL.